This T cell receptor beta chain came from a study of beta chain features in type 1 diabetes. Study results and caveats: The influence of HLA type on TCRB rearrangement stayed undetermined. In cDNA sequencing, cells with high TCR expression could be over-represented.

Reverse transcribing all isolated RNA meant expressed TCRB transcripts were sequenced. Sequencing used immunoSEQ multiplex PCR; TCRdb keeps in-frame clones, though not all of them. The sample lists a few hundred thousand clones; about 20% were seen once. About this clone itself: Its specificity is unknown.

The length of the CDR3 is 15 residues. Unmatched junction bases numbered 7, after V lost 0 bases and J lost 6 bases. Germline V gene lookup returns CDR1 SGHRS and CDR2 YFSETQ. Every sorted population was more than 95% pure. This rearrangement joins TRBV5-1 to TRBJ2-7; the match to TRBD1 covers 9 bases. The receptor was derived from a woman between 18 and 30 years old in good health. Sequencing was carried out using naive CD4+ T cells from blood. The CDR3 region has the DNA TGCGCCAGCAGCTTGGACGACAGGGGGTACGGCGAGCAGTACTTC. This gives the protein CASSLDDRGYGEQYF.